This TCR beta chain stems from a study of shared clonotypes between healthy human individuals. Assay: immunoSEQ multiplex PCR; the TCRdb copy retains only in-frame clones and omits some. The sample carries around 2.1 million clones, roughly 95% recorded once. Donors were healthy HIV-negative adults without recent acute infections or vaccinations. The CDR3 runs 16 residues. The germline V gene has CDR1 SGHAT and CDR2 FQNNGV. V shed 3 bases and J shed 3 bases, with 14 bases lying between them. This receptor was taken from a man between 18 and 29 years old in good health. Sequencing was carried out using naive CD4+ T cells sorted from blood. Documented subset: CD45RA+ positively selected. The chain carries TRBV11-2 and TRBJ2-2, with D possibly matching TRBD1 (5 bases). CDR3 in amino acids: CASSFGTRADTGELFF. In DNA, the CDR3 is TGTGCCAGCAGCTTCGGAACCAGGGCCGACACCGGGGAGCTGTTTTTT.